These 27 T cell receptor beta chains were sequenced from one sample in a study of cytomegalovirus exposure and HLA in healthy donors. Use of 60 Vbeta and 13 Jbeta primers characterized the PCR. Here immunoSEQ multiplex PCR was the method, and the copy in TCRdb shows in-frame clones only, minus some. The table has 150,000 to 200,000 clones, more than 75% seen once. Input material: PBMCs. These receptors all come from a woman aged 18-30 years in good health and CMV-seronegative.

The chain joins TRBV11-2 to TRBJ2-7; unclear D gene. Per germline, CDR1 SGHAT and CDR2 FQNNGV. Trimming removed 1 base at V and 3 bases at J, with 13 bases between. The CDR3 extends over 15 amino acids. CDR3 sequence: CASSLVPGFNYEQYF. The CDR3 DNA is TGTGCCAGCAGCTTAGTCCCAGGATTCAACTACGAGCAGTACTTC. Full variable domain (remainder filled in from reference TRBV11-2 and TRBJ2-7): EAGVAQSPRYKIIEKRQSVAFWCNPISGHATLYWYQQILGQGPKLLIQFQNNGVVDDSQLPKDRFSAERLKGVDSTLKIQPAKLEDSAVYLCASSLVPGFNYEQYFGPGTRLTVT.

The CDR3 sequence is CASSFAIVGLLGNEQFF. CDR3 DNA sequence: TGTGCCAGCAGCTTTGCCATTGTCGGACTCTTGGGCAATGAGCAGTTCTTC. V and J are TRBV11-2 and TRBJ2-1; weak D call: TRBD2 (5 bases). CDR1 and CDR2 from the germline V gene are SGHAT and FQNNGV. This CDR3 region has 17 residues. The ends were cut back, 3 bases at V and 6 bases at J, with 21 bases in the middle.

V usage is TRBV2 and J usage is TRBJ2-6, with TRBD2 as a possible D gene (5 bases). From germline, CDR1 is SNHLY and CDR2 FYNNEI. V lost 8 bases, J lost 2 bases, and 10 bases lay in between. The CDR3 consists of 14 residues. For the CDR3, the DNA is TGTGCCAGCGGGCGGGCGGCTGGGGCCAACGTCCTGACTTTC. It specifies CASGRAAGANVLTF.

In nucleotides, the CDR3 is TGTGCCAGCAGTGCTGAAGCGGGGGTTAGCACAGATACGCAGTATTTT. Amino acids: CASSAEAGVSTDTQYF. The chain combines TRBV2 with TRBJ2-3; 8 bases match TRBD2. Germline V CDR1 and CDR2: SNHLY, FYNNEI. V lost 4 bases and J lost 0; bases outside the gene matches: 6. The CDR3 length is 16 residues.

The V and J genes are TRBV7-3 and TRBJ2-1; TRBD2 aligns across 9 bases. Per germline, CDR1 SGHTA and CDR2 FQGTGA. Germline trimming cut 0 bases from V and 9 bases from J; bases unmatched to any gene: 6. The CDR3 has 15 amino acids. The CDR3 here is CASSLTSSGAVEQFF. The CDR3 DNA reads as TGTGCCAGCAGCTTAACGTCTAGCGGGGCGGTTGAGCAGTTCTTC. The complete variable domain, with remaining parts taken from reference TRBV7-3 and TRBJ2-1, reads GAGVSQTPSNKVTEKGKYVELRCDPISGHTALYWYRQSLGQGPEFLIYFQGTGAADDSGLPNDRFFAVRPEGSVSTLKIQRTERGDSAVYLCASSLTSSGAVEQFFGPGTRLTVL.

The V and J genes are TRBV18 and TRBJ2-3; a weak D match, TRBD1 (6 bases). Deletions cut 3 bases from V and 4 bases from J, with 14 bases between. CDR1 KGHSH and CDR2 LQKENI come from the germline V gene. There are 15 residues in the CDR3. The CDR3 DNA reads TGTGCCAGCTCACCCGTACGAAACAGGGCAGATACGCAGTATTTT. Translation gives CASSPVRNRADTQYF.

This sequence joins TRBV28 and TRBJ1-6, with 9 nucleotides matching TRBD1. V gave up 5 bases and J gave up 7 bases; unmatched junction bases: 3. The CDR3 extends over 14 amino acids. Per the germline V gene, CDR1 is MDHEN and CDR2 is SYDVKM. The CDR3 coding sequence is TGTGCCAGCAGTCACAGGGGGCGAAATTCACCCCTCCACTTT. This sequence encodes CASSHRGRNSPLHF.

CDR3 sequence (DNA): TGCGCCAGCAGCCTGCGAGGGACTAGCGGAGTTTACAATGAGCAGTTCTTC. It encodes CASSLRGTSGVYNEQFF. This chain joins TRBV4-1 and TRBJ2-1; 11 bases map to TRBD2. Germline-derived CDR1 and CDR2 are MGHRA and YSYEKL. V gave up 4 bases and J gave up 4 bases; unmatched junction bases: 9. This CDR3 contains 17 residues.

This clone has just a few counts. As DNA, the CDR3 is TGTGCCAGCAGCTTAGCCAGCGGGAGGATCGAGCAGTACTTC. Translating gives CASSLASGRIEQYF. This rearrangement joins TRBV11-3 to TRBJ2-7, with 9 bases lining up with TRBD2. The V gene end was trimmed by 1 base and the J gene end by 6 bases; junction bases not matched to a gene: 4. Germline CDR1 is SGHNT and CDR2 is YENEEA. This CDR3 is 14 amino acids long.

Of note for this clone: This sample includes further DNA sequences coding for the same CDR3. The rearrangement joins TRBV7-9 to TRBJ2-7; 9 bases are shared with TRBD2. The V segment lost 0 bases and the J segment 1 base; nucleotides outside the gene matches: 1. CDR1 is SEHNR and CDR2 is FQNEAQ in the germline V gene (reference sequence). This CDR3 is built from 15 residues. In DNA form, the CDR3 reads TGTGCCAGCAGCTTAGCTAGCGGGAGTTCCTACGAGCAGTACTTC. Amino acids: CASSLASGSSYEQYF.

This clone was counted once. CDR3 nucleotide sequence: TGTGCCAGCAGCCCGCCGGGACAGAAAAACACTGAAGCTTTCTTT. This codes for CASSPPGQKNTEAFF. The genes are TRBV11-3 and TRBJ1-1, with 7 bases that match TRBD1. The V and J ends lost 5 bases and 2 bases, in that order; junction bases with no gene match: 8. Germline V gene sequence: CDR1 SGHNT, CDR2 YENEEA. The CDR3 totals 15 residues. Full variable domain (outside the CDR3, taken from reference TRBV11-3 and TRBJ1-1): EAGVVQSPRYKIIEKKQPVAFWCNPISGHNTLYWYLQNLGQGPELLIRYENEEAVDDSQLPKDRFSAERLKGVDSTLKIQPAELGDSAVYLCASSPPGQKNTEAFFGQGTRLTVV.

V is TRBV12-5 and J is TRBJ1-1; no firm D call. The V gene's germline CDR1 is LGHNT and CDR2 FRNRAP. CDR3 length: 13 amino acids. Trimming removed 5 bases at V and 5 bases at J, with 12 bases between. Here the CDR3 reads CASGREGGTEAFF. The DNA for the CDR3 is TGTGCTAGTGGTCGAGAGGGTGGGACTGAAGCTTTCTTT.

The chain couples TRBV15 to TRBJ2-1; 9 positions match TRBD2. Unmatched junction bases numbered 7, after V lost 1 base and J lost 6 bases. The CDR3 is made up of 16 amino acids. The germline V gene encodes CDR1 LNHNV and CDR2 YYDKDF (reference sequence). CDR3 residues: CATSRGAVAGANEQFF. CDR3 coding DNA: TGTGCCACCAGCAGAGGAGCGGTAGCGGGGGCCAATGAGCAGTTCTTC.

This clone was counted a single time. The DNA for the CDR3 is TGCGCCAGCAGCCAAGATCGAGGGTCTGGAAACACCATATATTTT. Protein product: CASSQDRGSGNTIYF. V usage is TRBV4-1 and J usage is TRBJ1-3; D gene ambiguous. V was cut by 0 bases and J by 1 base, with 7 bases left in between. CDR3 length: 15 residues. CDR1 MGHRA and CDR2 YSYEKL come from the germline V gene.

As to this clone: The same CDR3 arises from other DNA sequences in this sample as well. This sequence joins TRBV29-1 and TRBJ1-1; D remains unclear. Per the germline V gene, CDR1 is SQVTM and CDR2 is ANQGSEA. This CDR3 contains 11 residues. V lost 4 bases to trimming and J lost 1 base, with 4 bases between them. The CDR3 reads CSVGQNTEAFF. Here the CDR3 DNA reads TGCAGCGTTGGGCAGAACACTGAAGCTTTCTTT.

V is TRBV5-8 and J is TRBJ2-5; a possible D gene is TRBD2 (6 bases). The germline V and J ends were trimmed by 0 bases and 4 bases, with 10 bases remaining between them. CDR1 and CDR2 (germline): SGHTS, YDEGEE. The CDR3 runs to 14 residues. DNA of the CDR3: TGTGCCAGCAGCTTGGCCGTGGGGGGAGAGACCCAGTACTTC. Translation: CASSLAVGGETQYF. The whole variable domain, filled in from reference TRBV5-8 and TRBJ2-5, reads EAGVTQSPTHLIKTRGQQATLRCSPISGHTSVYWYQQALGLGLQFLLWYDEGEERNRGNFPPRFSGRQFPNYSSELNVNALELEDSALYLCASSLAVGGETQYFGPGTRLLVL.

This clone was detected only once. In DNA form, the CDR3 reads TGTGCCAGCAGTTACGGGGCTGCGGGAGAAATCTACGAGCAGTACTTC. Its protein is CASSYGAAGEIYEQYF. This chain links TRBV5-4 with TRBJ2-7; 7 bases align to TRBD2. The germline V gene has CDR1 SGHNT and CDR2 YYREEE (reference sequence). This CDR3 contains 16 residues. The junction had 14 bases not matched to a gene; V was cut back by 5 bases and J by 3 bases.

The chain links TRBV9 to TRBJ2-1, with 7 bases identical to TRBD2. The length of the CDR3 is 15 residues. Looked up from germline, CDR1 is SGDLS and CDR2 is YYNGEE. V lost 3 bases, J lost 0 bases, and 3 bases stayed unmatched. The CDR3 region has the DNA TGTGCCAGCAGCGGTGGCGGGAGCTCCTACAATGAGCAGTTCTTC. It specifies CASSGGGSSYNEQFF. Full variable domain (remainder filled in from reference TRBV9 and TRBJ2-1): DSGVTQTPKHLITATGQRVTLRCSPRSGDLSVYWYQQSLDQGLQFLIQYYNGEERAKGNILERFSAQQFPDLHSELNLSSLELGDSALYFCASSGGGSSYNEQFFGPGTRLTVL.

This chain joins TRBV11-2 and TRBJ1-1; D might be TRBD1 (6 bases). The germline V gene has CDR1 SGHAT and CDR2 FQNNGV. V gave up 5 bases and J gave up 2 bases, with 15 bases separating them. The CDR3 length is 15 residues. CDR3 sequence (DNA): TGTGCCAGCAGCCCCGCCGGGACACTAAACACTGAAGCTTTCTTT. It codes for CASSPAGTLNTEAFF.

The rearrangement links TRBV14 to TRBJ2-6; perhaps TRBD1 as D (5 bases). CDR3 length equals 18 residues. Germline lookup yields CDR1 SGHDN and CDR2 FVKESK. The V end lost 4 bases, the J end lost 2 bases, and 18 bases lay between the germline ends. The CDR3 coding sequence is TGTGCCAGCAGCCGGTACAGGAGCCTGTCTGCTGGGGCCAACGTCCTGACTTTC. Translating it yields CASSRYRSLSAGANVLTF. Drawing the rest from reference TRBV14 and TRBJ2-6, the complete variable domain is EAGVTQFPSHSVIEKGQTVTLRCDPISGHDNLYWYRRVMGKEIKFLLHFVKESKQDESGMPNNRFLAERTGGTYSTLKVQPAELEDSGVYFCASSRYRSLSAGANVLTFGAGSRLTVL.

The chain carries TRBV19 and TRBJ1-5; D is ambiguous. Germline CDR1 and CDR2: LNHDA and SQIVND (reference sequence). The CDR3 is 12 amino acids. V was cut by 5 bases and J by 4 bases, with 6 bases left in between. CDR3 nucleotides: TGTGCCAGTAGTCAGGATAATCAGCCCCAGCATTTT. Translating gives CASSQDNQPQHF.

The table lists this clone with a count of one. V gene TRBV5-1 combines with J gene TRBJ2-5; TRBD2 matches 7 bases. The CDR3 loop spans 16 amino acids. In germline, CDR1 is SGHRS, CDR2 YFSETQ. After removal of 5 bases from V and 4 bases from J, the junction contained 14 bases not matched to a gene. The CDR3 loop reads CASSPPAGTKGETQYF. The CDR3 DNA is TGCGCCAGCAGTCCTCCCGCGGGGACTAAGGGAGAGACCCAGTACTTC. Variable domain in full (rest from reference TRBV5-1 and TRBJ2-5): KAGVTQTPRYLIKTRGQQVTLSCSPISGHRSVSWYQQTPGQGLQFLFEYFSETQRNKGNFPGRFSGRQFSNSRSEMNVSTLELGDSALYLCASSPPAGTKGETQYFGPGTRLLVL.

The sample holds a few counts of this clone. This chain links TRBV7-2 with TRBJ2-7; D unclear. Germline V gives CDR1 SGHTA, CDR2 FQGNSA. The CDR3 sequence is 13 residues long. The V gene lost 5 bases and the J gene lost 2 bases, with 10 bases spanning the gap. Here the CDR3 reads CASSLPPTYEQYF. CDR3 nucleotides: TGTGCCAGCAGCCTACCCCCGACCTACGAGCAGTACTTC.

This sequence joins TRBV2 and TRBJ2-7; tentatively, D is TRBD1 (7 bases). Trimming took off 2 bases at V and 0 bases at J, with 17 bases between the two ends. This CDR3 contains 17 residues. The V gene's germline CDR1 is SNHLY and CDR2 FYNNEI. CDR3 nucleotides: TGTGCCAGCAGTGAATCCCCCGGCAGGGGGGTCTCCTACGAGCAGTACTTC. It encodes CASSESPGRGVSYEQYF.

This rearrangement joins TRBV6-1 to TRBJ2-7; 9 nucleotides line up with TRBD1. CDR1 and CDR2 from the germline V gene are MNHNS and SASEGT. This CDR3 is built from 18 residues. Germline trimming cut 4 bases from V and 4 bases from J; bases unmatched to any gene: 17. The CDR3 here is CASSAGFGTGLNSYEQYF. The DNA for the CDR3 is TGTGCCAGCAGTGCCGGCTTCGGGACAGGGCTAAACTCGTACGAGCAGTACTTC.

The chain combines TRBV5-5 with TRBJ2-7; 7 positions agree with TRBD1. CDR3 length: 11 residues. V gave up 5 bases and J gave up 13 bases; unmatched junction bases: 9. Looked up from germline, CDR1 is SGHKS and CDR2 is YYEKEE (reference sequence). Here the CDR3 reads CASRKDRVTYF. Written as DNA, the CDR3 is TGTGCCAGCAGAAAAGACAGGGTCACATACTTC.

The chain carries TRBV29-1 and TRBJ2-1; the match to TRBD2 covers 7 bases. Germline-derived CDR1 and CDR2 are SQVTM and ANQGSEA. The CDR3 sequence is 14 residues long. With V trimmed by 5 bases and J by 7 bases, 11 bases remained unmatched. The DNA of the CDR3 is TGCAGCGTTACTGTAGGAGCGGGGAGAAATGAGCAGTTCTTC. Protein product: CSVTVGAGRNEQFF.